This record concerns one T cell receptor (beta chain) sequence. PCR used 60 Vbeta primers and 13 Jbeta primers. Some clones are missing from TCRdb's copy, which holds only in-frame ones; the method was immunoSEQ multiplex PCR. Among about 130,000 clones listed, approximately 80% were seen once. The V gene lost 7 bases and the J gene lost 4 bases, with 14 bases spanning the gap. The CDR3 totals 14 residues. The data were obtained in a study of cytomegalovirus exposure and HLA in healthy donors. Donors likely had unrecorded immune exposures despite being nominally healthy when sampled. The sample consisted of PBMCs. This clonotype was obtained from a woman in her thirties or forties in good health and CMV-seronegative. The chain is built from TRBV23-1 and TRBJ1-5, with D unclear. TRBV23-1 is an ORF for which the function is uncertain. CDR3 nucleotides: TGCGCCAGCAATTCTCCCGGGAGTAATCAGCCCCAGCATTTT. Translated, it gives CASNSPGSNQPQHF.